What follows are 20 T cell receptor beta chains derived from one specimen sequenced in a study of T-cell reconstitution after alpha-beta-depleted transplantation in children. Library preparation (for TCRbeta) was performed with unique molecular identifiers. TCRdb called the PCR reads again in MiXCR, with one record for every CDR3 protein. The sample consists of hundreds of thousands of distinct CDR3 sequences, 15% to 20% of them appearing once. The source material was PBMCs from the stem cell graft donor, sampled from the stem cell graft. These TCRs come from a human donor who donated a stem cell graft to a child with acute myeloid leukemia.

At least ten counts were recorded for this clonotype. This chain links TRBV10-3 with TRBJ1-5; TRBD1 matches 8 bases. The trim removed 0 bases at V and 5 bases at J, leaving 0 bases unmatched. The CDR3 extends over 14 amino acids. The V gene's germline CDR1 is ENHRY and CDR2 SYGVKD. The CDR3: CAISESTGDQPQHF. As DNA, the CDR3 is TGTGCCATCAGTGAGTCGACAGGGGATCAGCCCCAGCATTTT.

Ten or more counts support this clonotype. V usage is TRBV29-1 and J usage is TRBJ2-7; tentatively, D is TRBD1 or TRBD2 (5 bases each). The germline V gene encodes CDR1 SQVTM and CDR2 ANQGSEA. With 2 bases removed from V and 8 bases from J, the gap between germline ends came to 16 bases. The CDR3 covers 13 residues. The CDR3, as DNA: TGCAGCGTTGAATGGGGGACGGGCTTGCAGCAGTACTTC. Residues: CSVEWGTGLQQYF.

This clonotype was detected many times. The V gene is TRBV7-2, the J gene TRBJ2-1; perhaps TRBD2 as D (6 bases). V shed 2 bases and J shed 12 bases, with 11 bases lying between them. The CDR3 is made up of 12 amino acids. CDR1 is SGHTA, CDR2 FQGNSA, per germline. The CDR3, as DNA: TGTGCCAGCAGCTTACGACTAGTCGGGCAGTTCTTC. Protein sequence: CASSLRLVGQFF.

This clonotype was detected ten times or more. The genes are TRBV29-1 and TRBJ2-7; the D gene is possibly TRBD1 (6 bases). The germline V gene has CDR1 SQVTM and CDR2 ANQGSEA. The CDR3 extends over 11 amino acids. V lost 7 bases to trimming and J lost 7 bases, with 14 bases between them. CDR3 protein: CSATGIGEQYF. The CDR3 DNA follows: TGCAGCGCCACAGGGATCGGGGAGCAGTACTTC.

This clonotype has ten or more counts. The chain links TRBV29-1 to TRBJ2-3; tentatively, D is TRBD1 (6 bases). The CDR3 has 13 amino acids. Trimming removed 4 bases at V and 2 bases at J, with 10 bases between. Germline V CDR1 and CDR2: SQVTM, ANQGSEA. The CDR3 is CSVAQGSTDTQYF. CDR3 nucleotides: TGCAGCGTTGCCCAGGGGTCCACAGATACGCAGTATTTT.

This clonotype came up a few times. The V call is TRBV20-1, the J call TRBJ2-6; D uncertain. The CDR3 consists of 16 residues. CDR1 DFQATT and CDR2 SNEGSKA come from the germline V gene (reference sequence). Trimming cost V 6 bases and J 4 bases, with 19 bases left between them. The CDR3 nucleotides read TGCAGTGCGCCGGGCGAGCTCGGCGGAGGGGCCAACGTCCTGACTTTC. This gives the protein CSAPGELGGGANVLTF.

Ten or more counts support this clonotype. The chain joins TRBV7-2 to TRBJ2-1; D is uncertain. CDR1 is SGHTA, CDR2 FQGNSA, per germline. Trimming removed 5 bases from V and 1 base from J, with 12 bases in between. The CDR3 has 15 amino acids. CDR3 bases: TGTGCCAGCAGCCCGAGGATTCGGTCCTACAATGAGCAGTTCTTC. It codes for CASSPRIRSYNEQFF.

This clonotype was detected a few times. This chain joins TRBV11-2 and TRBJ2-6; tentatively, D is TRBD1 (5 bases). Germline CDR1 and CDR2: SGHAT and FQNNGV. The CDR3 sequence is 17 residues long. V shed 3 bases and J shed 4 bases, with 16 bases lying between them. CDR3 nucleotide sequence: TGTGCCAGCAGCTTCAGGGCATTGGAAACCGGGGCCAACGTCCTGACTTTC. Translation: CASSFRALETGANVLTF.

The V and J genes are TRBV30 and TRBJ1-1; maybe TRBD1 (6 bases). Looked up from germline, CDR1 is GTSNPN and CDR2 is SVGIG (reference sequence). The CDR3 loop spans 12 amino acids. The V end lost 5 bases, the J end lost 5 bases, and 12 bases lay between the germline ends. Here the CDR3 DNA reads TGTGCCTGGGGGAGGGGGATAACTGAAGCTTTCTTT. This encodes CAWGRGITEAFF.

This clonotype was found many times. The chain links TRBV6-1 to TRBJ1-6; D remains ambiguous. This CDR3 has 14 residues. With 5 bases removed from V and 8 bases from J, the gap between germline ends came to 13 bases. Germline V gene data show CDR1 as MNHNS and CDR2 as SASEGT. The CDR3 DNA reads TGTGCCAGCAGTAAGGGCTATAGCGATTCACCCCTCCACTTT. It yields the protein CASSKGYSDSPLHF.

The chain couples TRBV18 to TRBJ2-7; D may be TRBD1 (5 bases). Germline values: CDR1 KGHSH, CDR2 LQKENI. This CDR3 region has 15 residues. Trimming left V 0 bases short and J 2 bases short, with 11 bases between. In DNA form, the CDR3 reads TGTGCCAGCTCACCACCGGCAGGGAACCCCTACGAGCAGTACTTC. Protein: CASSPPAGNPYEQYF.

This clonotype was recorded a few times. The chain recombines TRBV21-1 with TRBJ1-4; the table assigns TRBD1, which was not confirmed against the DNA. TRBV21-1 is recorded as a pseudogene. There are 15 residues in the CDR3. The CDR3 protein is CASSAPGQDNEKLFF. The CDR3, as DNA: TGTGCCAGCAGCGCGCCGGGACAGGATAATGAAAAACTGTTTTTT.

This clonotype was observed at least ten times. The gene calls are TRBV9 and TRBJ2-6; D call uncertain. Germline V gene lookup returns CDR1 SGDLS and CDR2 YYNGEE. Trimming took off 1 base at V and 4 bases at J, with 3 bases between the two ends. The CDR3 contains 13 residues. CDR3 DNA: TGTGCCAGCAGCGTAAACGGGGCCAACGTCCTGACTTTC. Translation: CASSVNGANVLTF.

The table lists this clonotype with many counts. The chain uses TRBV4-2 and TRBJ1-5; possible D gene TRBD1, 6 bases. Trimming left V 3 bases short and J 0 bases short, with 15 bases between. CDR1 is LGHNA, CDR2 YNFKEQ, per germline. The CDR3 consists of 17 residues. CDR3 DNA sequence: TGTGCCAGCAGCCACGTCCAAGGGGGAAATAGCAATCAGCCCCAGCATTTT. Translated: CASSHVQGGNSNQPQHF.

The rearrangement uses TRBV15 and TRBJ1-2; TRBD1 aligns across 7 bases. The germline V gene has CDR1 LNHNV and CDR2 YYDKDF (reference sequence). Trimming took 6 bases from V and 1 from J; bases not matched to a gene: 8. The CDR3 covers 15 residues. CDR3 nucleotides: TGTGCCACCAGAAGCGCCCAGGGGGTTAACTATGGCTACACCTTC. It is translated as CATRSAQGVNYGYTF.

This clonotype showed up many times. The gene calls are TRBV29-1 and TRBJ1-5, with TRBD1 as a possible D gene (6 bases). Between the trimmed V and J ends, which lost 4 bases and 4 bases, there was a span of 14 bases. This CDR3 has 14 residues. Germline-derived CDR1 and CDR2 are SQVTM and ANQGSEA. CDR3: CSVALDSANQPQHF. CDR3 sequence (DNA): TGCAGCGTTGCCCTGGACAGCGCGAATCAGCCCCAGCATTTT.

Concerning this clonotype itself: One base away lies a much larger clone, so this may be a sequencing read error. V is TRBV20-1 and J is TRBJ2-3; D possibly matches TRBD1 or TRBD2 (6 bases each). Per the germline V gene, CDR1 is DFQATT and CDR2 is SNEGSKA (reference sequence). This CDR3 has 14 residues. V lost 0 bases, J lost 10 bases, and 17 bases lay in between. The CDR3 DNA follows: TGCAGTGCTAGAGATCAACTAGAGGGGGGCCCGCAGTATTTT. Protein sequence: CSARDQLEGGPQYF.

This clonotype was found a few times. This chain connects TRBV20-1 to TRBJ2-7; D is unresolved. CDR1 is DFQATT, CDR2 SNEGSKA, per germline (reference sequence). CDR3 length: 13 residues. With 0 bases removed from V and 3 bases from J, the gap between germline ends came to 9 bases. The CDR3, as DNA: TGCAGTGCTAGAGACCCACAGAGCTACGAGCAGTACGTC. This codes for CSARDPQSYEQYV.

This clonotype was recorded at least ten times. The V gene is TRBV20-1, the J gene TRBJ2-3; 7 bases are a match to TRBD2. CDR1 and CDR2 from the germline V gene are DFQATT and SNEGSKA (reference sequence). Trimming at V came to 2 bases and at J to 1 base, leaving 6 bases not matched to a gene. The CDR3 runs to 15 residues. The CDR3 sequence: CSARTGTSGTDTQYF. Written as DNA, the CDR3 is TGCAGTGCTAGAACCGGCACTAGCGGCACAGATACGCAGTATTTT.

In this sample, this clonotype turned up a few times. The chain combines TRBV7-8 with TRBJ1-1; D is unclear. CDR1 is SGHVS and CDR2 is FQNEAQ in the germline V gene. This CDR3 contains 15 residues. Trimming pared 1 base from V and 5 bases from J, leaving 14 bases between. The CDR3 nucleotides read TGTGCCAGCAGCTTAGAACCGGGCTGGAGGACTGAAGCTTTCTTT. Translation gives CASSLEPGWRTEAFF.